Listed below are T cell receptor beta chains from one sample, sequenced in a study of T-cell reconstitution after alpha-beta-depleted transplantation in children. TCRdb passed the PCR reads through MiXCR, listing each CDR3 protein once. Of 670,000 or so distinct CDR3 sequences listed, around 12% were seen once; the top ten hold about 0.77%. Specimen: PBMCs, collected before TCRalphabeta/CD19-depleted stem cell transplant. These receptor sequences come from a girl between 2 and 10 years old with congenital amegakaryocytic thrombocytopenia, due to receive a stem cell transplant. Each CDR3 is given without its conserved first and last residue. Part of the rows lack a size; the others show once, few, many or a class for expanded clones.

j_gene,len,abundance,v_gene,CDR3aa
TRBJ2-1,16,many,TRBV11-1,ASSLVRTSGRFYNEQF
TRBJ1-1,13,many,TRBV9,ASSVDPGASTEAF
TRBJ2-7,12,many,TRBV27,ASSLGGYSYEQY
TRBJ2-5,15,NA,TRBV4-2,ASSQAPGSRRGETQY
TRBJ2-7,13,few,TRBV5-1,ASSLVGGSPHEQY
TRBJ1-3,14,NA,TRBV7-9,ASSYGQGDGGNTIY
TRBJ2-5,14,NA,TRBV5-6,ASSFYSTGTEETQY
TRBJ1-4,11,few,TRBV14,ASSQGSFEKLF
TRBJ1-2,12,many,TRBV5-1,ASSRAETAYGYT
TRBJ2-5,15,few,TRBV28,ASSLFASTGLQETQY
TRBJ2-5,12,few,TRBV5-1,ASSTGTGAETQY
TRBJ1-2,10,NA,TRBV29-1,SVTPGTFGYT
TRBJ2-1,11,NA,TRBV7-8,ASSFSQSNEQF
TRBJ1-5,12,many,TRBV6-2/TRBV6-3,ASSYFDSNQPQH
TRBJ2-7,15,few,TRBV12-3/TRBV12-4,ASSSKTSGIYAYEQY
TRBJ1-1,11,NA,TRBV29-1,SVFSSMNTEAF
TRBJ1-1,11,many,TRBV29-1,SVPGGENTEAF
TRBJ2-3,16,NA,TRBV10-3,AISEPPRTSGSIDTQY
TRBJ1-1,11,few,TRBV7-6,ASSPRLNTEAF
TRBJ2-1,13,few,TRBV10-3,AISEWLAAYNEQF
TRBJ2-7,11,NA,TRBV29-1,SVGARSSYEQY
TRBJ2-3,14,few,TRBV7-2,ASSLAGRGGPDTQY
TRBJ1-5,11,NA,TRBV2,ASSEFQSQPQH
TRBJ2-7,13,NA,TRBV2,ASSEPGMTSYEQY
TRBJ2-1,15,many,TRBV5-1,ASSSGTSGRKMNEQF
TRBJ1-4,13,NA,TRBV7-2,ASSSSGRPHEKLF
TRBJ1-2,14,many,TRBV5-1,ASSLGIKAFGHGYT
TRBJ2-1,15,few,TRBV6-1,ASNEGGVGISYNEQF
TRBJ2-1,9,many,TRBV27,ASRRFGEQF
TRBJ2-5,14,NA,TRBV20-1,SAREPRRGSGETQY
TRBJ1-4,17,NA,TRBV3-1,ASCLQYYGGGPTNEKLF
TRBJ2-5,12,many,TRBV5-5,ASSLNLREETQY
TRBJ1-1,10,few,TRBV20-1,SARIPRAEAF
TRBJ2-5,13,once,TRBV12-3/TRBV12-4,ASSRLAGLQETQY
TRBJ2-7,12,many,TRBV20-1,SACNPGDSYEQY
TRBJ2-7,14,few,TRBV12-3/TRBV12-4,ASSSRSVRPLYEQY
TRBJ2-1,11,many,TRBV6-1,ASESLVGYEQF
TRBJ2-7,10,NA,TRBV29-1,RVEDPVYEQY
TRBJ2-1,17,NA,TRBV5-1,ASSRRPGLAGGKYNEQF
TRBJ2-1,12,many,TRBV29-1,SVGIAGGINEQF
TRBJ1-4,14,many,TRBV5-1,ASSLVHPATNEKLF
TRBJ2-7,12,few,TRBV7-9,ASSFSSGSGVQY
TRBJ1-1,12,few,TRBV12-3/TRBV12-4,ASSFSLSGTEAF
TRBJ2-7,11,many,TRBV27,ASSLRMGFEQY
TRBJ2-3,13,NA,TRBV5-1,ASSLMAGATDTQY
TRBJ2-1,13,many,TRBV29-1,SVVAGPSSYNEQF